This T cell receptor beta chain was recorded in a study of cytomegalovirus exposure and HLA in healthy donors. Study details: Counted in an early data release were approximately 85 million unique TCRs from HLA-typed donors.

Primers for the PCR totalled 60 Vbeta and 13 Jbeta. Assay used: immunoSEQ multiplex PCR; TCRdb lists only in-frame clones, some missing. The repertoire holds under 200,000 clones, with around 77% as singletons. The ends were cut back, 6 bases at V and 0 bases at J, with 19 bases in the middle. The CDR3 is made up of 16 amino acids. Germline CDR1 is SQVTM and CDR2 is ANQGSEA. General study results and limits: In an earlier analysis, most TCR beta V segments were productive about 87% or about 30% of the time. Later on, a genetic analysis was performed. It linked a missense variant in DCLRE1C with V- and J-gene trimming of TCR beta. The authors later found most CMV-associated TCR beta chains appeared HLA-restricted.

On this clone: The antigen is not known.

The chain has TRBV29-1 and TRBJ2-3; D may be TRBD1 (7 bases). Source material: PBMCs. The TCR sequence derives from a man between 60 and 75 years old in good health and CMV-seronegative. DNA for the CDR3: TGCAGCGTCCGGAGGGGGCCGGGTACTAGCACAGATACGCAGTATTTT. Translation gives CSVRRGPGTSTDTQYF.